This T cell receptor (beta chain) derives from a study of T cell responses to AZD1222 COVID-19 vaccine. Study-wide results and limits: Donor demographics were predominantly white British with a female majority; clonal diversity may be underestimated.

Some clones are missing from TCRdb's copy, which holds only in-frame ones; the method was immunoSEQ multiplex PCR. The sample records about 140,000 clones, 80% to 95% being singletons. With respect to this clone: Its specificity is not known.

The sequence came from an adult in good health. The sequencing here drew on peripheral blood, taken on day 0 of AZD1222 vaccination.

CDR3: CASSPRSTSGSYEQYF. The DNA for the CDR3 is TGTGCCAGCAGCCCCAGGTCGACTAGCGGGAGCTACGAGCAGTACTTC. The chain links TRBV9 to TRBJ2-7; 12 nucleotides agree with TRBD2. Germline V gene sequence: CDR1 SGDLS, CDR2 YYNGEE. After removal of 4 bases from V and 3 bases from J, the junction contained 8 bases not matched to a gene. The CDR3 totals 16 residues.